This T cell receptor (beta chain) was recorded in a study of shared clonotypes between healthy human individuals. Study-level results: Naive CD4 clonotype sharing across four donors was around 5.5%.

Cells designated naive CD8 were CD45RO-negative and were positively selected for CCR7, with terminally differentiated effector memory CD45RA+ cells excluded. Healthy and HIV-negative, the adult donors had no recent acute infections or vaccinations. As processed by the authors: Filtering differed since immunoSEQ provided only junctions, with no quality scores. Sequencing used immunoSEQ multiplex PCR; TCRdb keeps in-frame clones, though not all of them. Clone size and V and J calls were adopted from that table, with D and trimming inferred from the DNA. The sample has about 2.1 million clones; around 93% are singletons. This CDR3 spans 12 amino acids. The germline CDR1 and CDR2 sequences are LNHDA and SQIVND (reference sequence). The V end lost 4 bases, the J end lost 7 bases, and 8 bases lay between the germline ends. Notes on this clone: Its specificity is not known.

What was sequenced was naive CD8+ T cells from PBMCs. The V call is TRBV19, the J call TRBJ2-1, with no clear D. This clonotype was sampled from a man between 18 and 29 years old in good health. Some clones in this sample may be carry-over from other donors' samples. The CDR3 loop reads CASSTPPNEQFF. In DNA form, the CDR3 reads TGTGCCAGTAGTACCCCCCCAAATGAGCAGTTCTTC.